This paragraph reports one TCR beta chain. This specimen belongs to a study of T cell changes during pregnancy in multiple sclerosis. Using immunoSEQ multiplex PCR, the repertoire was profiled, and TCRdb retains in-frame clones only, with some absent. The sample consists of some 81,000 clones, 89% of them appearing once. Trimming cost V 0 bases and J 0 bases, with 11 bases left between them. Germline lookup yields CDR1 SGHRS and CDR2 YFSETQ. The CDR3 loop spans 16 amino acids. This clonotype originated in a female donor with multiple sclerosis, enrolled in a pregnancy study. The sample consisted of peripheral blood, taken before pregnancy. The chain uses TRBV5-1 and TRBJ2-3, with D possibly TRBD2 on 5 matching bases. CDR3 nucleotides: TGCGCCAGCAGCTTGGCCGGGCGGGTGAGCACAGATACGCAGTATTTT. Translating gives CASSLAGRVSTDTQYF.